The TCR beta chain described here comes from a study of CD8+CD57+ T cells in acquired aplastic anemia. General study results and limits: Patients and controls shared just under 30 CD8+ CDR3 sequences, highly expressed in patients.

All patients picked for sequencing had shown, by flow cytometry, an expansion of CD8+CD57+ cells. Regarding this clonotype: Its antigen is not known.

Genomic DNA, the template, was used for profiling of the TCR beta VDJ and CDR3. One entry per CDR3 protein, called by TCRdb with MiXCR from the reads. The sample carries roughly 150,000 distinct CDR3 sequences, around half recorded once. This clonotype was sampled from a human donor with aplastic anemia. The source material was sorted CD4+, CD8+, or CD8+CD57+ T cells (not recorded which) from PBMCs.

The chain's CDR3 is CASIKEGNTEAFF. The DNA of the CDR3 is TGTGCCAGTATAAAGGAGGGAAACACTGAAGCTTTCTTT. This rearrangement joins TRBV19 to TRBJ1-1; D is uncertain. V was pared by 7 bases and J by 2 bases, with 11 bases between. Germline V gene data show CDR1 as LNHDA and CDR2 as SQIVND (reference sequence). The CDR3 loop spans 13 amino acids.